The clone carrying this TCR beta chain was recorded at least ten times. Its antigen is still unknown. Produced via immunoSEQ multiplex PCR; TCRdb's table is partial and in-frame only. The profile covers about 40,000 clones, none occurring a single time. From germline, CDR1 is SGDLS and CDR2 YYNGEE. The CDR3 length is 15 residues. J was trimmed by 1 base and V by 4 bases; bases with no gene match: 4. This entry is derived from a study of T cells after posttransplantation cyclophosphamide. Notes on the study in general: Recipient CMV seropositivity and CMV reactivation strongly tracked TRB clonality.

Sequencing input: PBMCs. This chain uses TRBV9 with TRBJ2-2; the match to TRBD1 covers 7 bases. This TCR was sampled from a woman aged 45-65 years in good health and a related stem cell transplant donor. CDR3 sequence: CASSTGDVNTGELFF. The CDR3 coding sequence is TGTGCCAGCAGCACAGGGGATGTGAACACCGGGGAGCTGTTTTTT. Looking up the rest from reference TRBV9 and TRBJ2-2 gives the full variable domain: DSGVTQTPKHLITATGQRVTLRCSPRSGDLSVYWYQQSLDQGLQFLIQYYNGEERAKGNILERFSAQQFPDLHSELNLSSLELGDSALYFCASSTGDVNTGELFFGEGSRLTVL.